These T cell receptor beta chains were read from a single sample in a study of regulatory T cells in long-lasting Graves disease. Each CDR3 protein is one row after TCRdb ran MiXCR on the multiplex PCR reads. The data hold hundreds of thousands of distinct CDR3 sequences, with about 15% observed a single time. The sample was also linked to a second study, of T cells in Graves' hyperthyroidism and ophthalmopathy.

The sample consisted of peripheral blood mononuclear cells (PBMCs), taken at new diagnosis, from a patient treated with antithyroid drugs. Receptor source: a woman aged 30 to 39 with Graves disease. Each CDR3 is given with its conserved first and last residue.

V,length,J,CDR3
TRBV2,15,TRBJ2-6,CASSQAGVRANVLTF
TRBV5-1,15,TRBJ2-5,CASSGAGGGWETQYF
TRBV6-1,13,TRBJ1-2,CASRPTDREGYTF
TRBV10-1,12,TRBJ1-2,CASSDGNYGYTF
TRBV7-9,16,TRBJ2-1,CASSGGLALQNNEQFF
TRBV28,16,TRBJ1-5,CASSSSWTGRNQPQHF
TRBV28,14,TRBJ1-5,CASRIRSHNQPQHF
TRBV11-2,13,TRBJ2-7,CASSWGASTQQYF
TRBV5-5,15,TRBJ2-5,CASSLSSGSFETQYF
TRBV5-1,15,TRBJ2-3,CASSLWGSSTDTQYF
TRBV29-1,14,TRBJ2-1,CSIVSTSGSSGQFF
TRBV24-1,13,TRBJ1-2,CATSDPGTLGYTF
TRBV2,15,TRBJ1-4,CASTQTTGLWKKLFF
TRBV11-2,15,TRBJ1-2,CASSLLSAAPGGYTF
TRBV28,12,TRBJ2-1,CASSSRRDEQFF